This T cell receptor (beta chain) emerged from a study of OX40 agonist ivuxolimab in advanced cancers. In the study overall: Ivuxolimab was a fully human IgG2 agonistic monoclonal antibody targeting the costimulatory receptor OX40 (CD134). Intravenous ivuxolimab was administered to patients every 2 weeks at six dose levels: 0.01, 0.1, 0.3, 1.5, 3 and 10 mg/kg. Peripheral TCRbeta sequencing aimed to test whether ivuxolimab altered TCR sequence diversity and caused clonal T-cell expansion. Patients were allowed to have had prior anti-PD-1, anti-PD-L1 or anti-CTLA-4 therapy, and roughly 40% of the dose-escalation patients had been treated with checkpoint inhibitors. In the dose-escalation cohort, 82.7% of patients were male, and the mean age was approximately 55 years, with a range of about 23 to 85. Three dose-escalation patients achieved partial responses, one with hepatocellular carcinoma and two with cutaneous melanoma. Of the roughly 52 dose-escalation patients, hepatocellular carcinoma was present in about 19, melanoma in around 15, renal cell carcinoma in 9 and head and neck cancer in 9. The monotherapy dose-escalation portion (N of about 52 patients) of the phase I ivuxolimab trial is reported in the paper. The study at large found these results: Low levels of normalized T-cell clonal expansion were also shown by some nonresponding patients. The antigen specificity of the clonally expanded peripheral T cells was not determined. In partial responders in the 0.1-3.0 mg/kg groups, normalized peripheral clonal expansion was found to be among the lowest, especially among CD8+ T cells. After ivuxolimab, CD8+ T cells had more expanded clones than CD4+ T cells on average. At doses of 0.1 to 3.0 mg/kg, clonal expansion of both CD4+ and CD8+ T cells in blood was seen between baseline and week 6.

Note on this clone: Its antigen specificity is not known. Base qualities are missing; no much larger clone stands one base away.

CDR1 KGHSH and CDR2 LQKENI are derived from the germline V gene. CDR3 length: 14 amino acids, cysteine to phenylalanine. Only the CDR3 DNA is retained, 42 bases long and in frame from the first base. Cut back by 6 bases and 4 bases, the V and J ends lie 10 bases apart. The trial excluded patients who had a history of autoimmune disease or were on systemic immunosuppression. In every dose cohort, peripheral blood was drawn for TCR sequencing at baseline, cycle 4 day 1, and cycle 7 day 1. The samples were drawn from a first-in-human, open-label, multicenter phase I dose-escalation trial of ivuxolimab. Adults with locally advanced or metastatic head and neck squamous cell, hepatocellular, melanoma or renal cell carcinoma were enrolled in the trial. Before TCR sequencing, CD4+ T cells and CD8+ T cells from peripheral blood were sorted into separate populations. For sequencing of the TCRbeta CDR3 region, genomic DNA was extracted from the sorted cells. The immunoSEQ Assay was used for sequencing of TCRbeta CDR3 regions. Not all clones reach the TCRdb copy of this immuneACCESS table, which keeps in-frame sequences only. Checked studies attribute under half of the gap to unresolved V genes and leave the rest unexplained. This sample is represented by more than 85,000 clones; 91% of them were singletons. Roughly 1.6% of the sample comes from the top ten.

The chain is made from TRBV18 and TRBJ2-6, and TRBD2 may be the D gene, going by 5 matching bases. This receptor was obtained from an adult with an advanced solid tumor such as melanoma, head and neck, liver or kidney cancer. Material: CD4+ or CD8+ T cells sorted from blood, obtained in a trial of the OX40 agonist ivuxolimab. Here is the DNA: TGTGCCAGCTCCGGTTCGGGGGGGGCCAACGTCCTGACTTTC. The resulting protein is CASSGSGGANVLTF.